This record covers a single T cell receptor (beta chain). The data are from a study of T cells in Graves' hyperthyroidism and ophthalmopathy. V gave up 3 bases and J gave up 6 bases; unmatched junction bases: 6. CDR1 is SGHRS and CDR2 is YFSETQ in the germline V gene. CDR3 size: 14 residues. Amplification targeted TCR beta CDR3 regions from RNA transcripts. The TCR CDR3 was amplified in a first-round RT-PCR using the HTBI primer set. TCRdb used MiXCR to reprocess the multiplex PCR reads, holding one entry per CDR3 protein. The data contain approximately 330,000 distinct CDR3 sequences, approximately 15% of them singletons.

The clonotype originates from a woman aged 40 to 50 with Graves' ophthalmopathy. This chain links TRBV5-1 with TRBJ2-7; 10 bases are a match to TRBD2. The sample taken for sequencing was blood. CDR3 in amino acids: CASSSASGGGEQYF. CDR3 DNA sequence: TGCGCCAGCAGCTCCGCTAGCGGGGGTGGCGAGCAGTACTTC.